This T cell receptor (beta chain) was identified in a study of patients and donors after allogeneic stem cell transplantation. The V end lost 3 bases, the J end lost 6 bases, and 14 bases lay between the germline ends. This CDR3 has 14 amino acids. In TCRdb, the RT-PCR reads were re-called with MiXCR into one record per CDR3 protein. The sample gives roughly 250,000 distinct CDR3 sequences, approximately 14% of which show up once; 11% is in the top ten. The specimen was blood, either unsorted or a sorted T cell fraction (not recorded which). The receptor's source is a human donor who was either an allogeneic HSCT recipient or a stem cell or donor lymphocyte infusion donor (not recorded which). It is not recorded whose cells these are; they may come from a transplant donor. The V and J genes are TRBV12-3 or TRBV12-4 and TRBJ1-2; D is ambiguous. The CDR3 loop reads CASSLRQTLDGYTF. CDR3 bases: TGTGCCAGCAGTTTGAGGCAGACCCTAGATGGCTACACCTTC.